This T cell receptor beta chain emerged from a study of cytomegalovirus exposure and HLA in healthy donors. The study, taken as a whole, reports: Later analysis identified several of the most significant clusters that appeared linked to common viral pathogens. Further analysis, carried out later, found HLA-associated TCR beta chains more clonally expanded than equally common other chains.

In regard to this clone: Its antigen remains unknown.

The PCR made use of 60 Vbeta and 13 Jbeta primers. Profiling relied on immunoSEQ multiplex PCR, and the TCRdb table lists in-frame clones only, not all of them. The sample yields 130,000 or so clones, over 65% seen once. The CDR3 runs 15 residues. V lost 5 bases and J 2 bases, leaving 15 bases between the germline ends. Germline CDR1 SEHNR, CDR2 FQNEAQ (reference sequence). The TCR comes from a man aged 50 or older in good health and CMV-seronegative. The sequenced material came from PBMCs. The rearrangement joins TRBV7-9 to TRBJ2-5, with D perhaps TRBD2 (6 bases). CDR3 bases: TGTGCCAGCAGCCGGGGAGGAGGATCACAAGAGACCCAGTACTTC. It codes for CASSRGGGSQETQYF.